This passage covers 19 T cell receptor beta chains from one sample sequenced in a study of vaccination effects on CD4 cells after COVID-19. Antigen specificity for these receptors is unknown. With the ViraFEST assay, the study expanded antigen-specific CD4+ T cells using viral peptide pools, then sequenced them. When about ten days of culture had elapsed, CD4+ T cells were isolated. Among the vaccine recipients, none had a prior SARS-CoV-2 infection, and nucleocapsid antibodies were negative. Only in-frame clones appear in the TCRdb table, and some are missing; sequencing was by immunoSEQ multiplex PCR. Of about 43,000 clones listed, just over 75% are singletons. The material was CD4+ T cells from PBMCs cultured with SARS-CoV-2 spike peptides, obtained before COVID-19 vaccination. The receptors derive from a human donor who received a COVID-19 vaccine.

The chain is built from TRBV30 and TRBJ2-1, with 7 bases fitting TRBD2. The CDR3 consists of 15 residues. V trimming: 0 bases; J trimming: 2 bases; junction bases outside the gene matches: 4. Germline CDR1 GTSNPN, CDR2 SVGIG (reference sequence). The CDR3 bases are TGTGCCTGGAGTGTACAGGCGGGGGCCTACAATGAGCAGTTCTTC. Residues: CAWSVQAGAYNEQFF.

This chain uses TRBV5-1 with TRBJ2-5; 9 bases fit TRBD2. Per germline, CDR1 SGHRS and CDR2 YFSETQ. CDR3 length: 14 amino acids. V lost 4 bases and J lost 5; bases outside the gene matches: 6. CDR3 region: CASSVGLARETQYF. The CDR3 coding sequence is TGCGCCAGCAGCGTAGGACTAGCGCGTGAGACCCAGTACTTC.

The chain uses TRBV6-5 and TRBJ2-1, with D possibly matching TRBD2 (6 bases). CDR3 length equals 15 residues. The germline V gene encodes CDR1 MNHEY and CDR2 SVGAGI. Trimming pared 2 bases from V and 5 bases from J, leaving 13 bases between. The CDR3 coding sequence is TGTGCCAGCAGTTACCGGGACTCAGCCAACAATGAGCAGTTCTTC. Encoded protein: CASSYRDSANNEQFF.

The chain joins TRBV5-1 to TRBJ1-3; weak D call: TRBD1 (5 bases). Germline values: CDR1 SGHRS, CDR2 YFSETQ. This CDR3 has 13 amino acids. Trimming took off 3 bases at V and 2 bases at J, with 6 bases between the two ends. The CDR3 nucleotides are TGCGCCAGCAGCTGGGGGACTGGAAACACCATATATTTT. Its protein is CASSWGTGNTIYF.

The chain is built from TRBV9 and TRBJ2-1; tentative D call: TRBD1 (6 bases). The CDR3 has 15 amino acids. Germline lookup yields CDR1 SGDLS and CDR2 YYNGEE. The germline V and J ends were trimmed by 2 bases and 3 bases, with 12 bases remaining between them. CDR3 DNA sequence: TGTGCCAGCAGCGTCAGGGGAGATGGCTACAATGAGCAGTTCTTC. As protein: CASSVRGDGYNEQFF.

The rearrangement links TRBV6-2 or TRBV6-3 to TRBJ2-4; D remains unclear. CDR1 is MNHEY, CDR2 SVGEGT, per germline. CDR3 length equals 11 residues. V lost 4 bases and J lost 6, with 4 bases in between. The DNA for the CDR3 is TGTGCCAGCAGTTTTGCAAACATTCAGTACTTC. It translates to CASSFANIQYF.

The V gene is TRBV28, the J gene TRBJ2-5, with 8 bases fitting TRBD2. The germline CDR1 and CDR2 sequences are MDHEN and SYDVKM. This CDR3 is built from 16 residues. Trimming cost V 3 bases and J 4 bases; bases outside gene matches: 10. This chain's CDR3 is CASSFLTSGRGETQYF. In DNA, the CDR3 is TGTGCCAGCAGTTTCCTAACTAGCGGTCGAGGAGAGACCCAGTACTTC.

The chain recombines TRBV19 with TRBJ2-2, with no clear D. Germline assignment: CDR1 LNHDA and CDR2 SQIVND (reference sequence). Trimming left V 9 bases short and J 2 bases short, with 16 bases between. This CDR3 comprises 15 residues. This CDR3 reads CASKTAHLNTGELFF. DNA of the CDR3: TGTGCCAGCAAAACAGCACACCTAAACACCGGGGAGCTGTTTTTT. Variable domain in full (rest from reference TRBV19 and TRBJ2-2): DGGITQSPKYLFRKEGQNVTLSCEQNLNHDAMYWYRQDPGQGLRLIYYSQIVNDFQKGDIAEGYSVSREKKESFPLTVTSAQKNPTAFYLCASKTAHLNTGELFFGEGSRLTVL.

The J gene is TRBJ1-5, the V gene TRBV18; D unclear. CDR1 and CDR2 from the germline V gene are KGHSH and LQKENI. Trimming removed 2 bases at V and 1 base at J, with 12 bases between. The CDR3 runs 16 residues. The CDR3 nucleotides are TGTGCCAGCTCACCAGGGTCTGGGTCCAGCAATCAGCCCCAGCATTTT. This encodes CASSPGSGSSNQPQHF. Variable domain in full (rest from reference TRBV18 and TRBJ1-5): NAGVMQNPRHLVRRRGQEARLRCSPMKGHSHVYWYRQLPEEGLKFMVYLQKENIIDESGMPKERFSAEFPKEGPSILRIQQVVRGDSAAYFCASSPGSGSSNQPQHFGDGTRLSIL.

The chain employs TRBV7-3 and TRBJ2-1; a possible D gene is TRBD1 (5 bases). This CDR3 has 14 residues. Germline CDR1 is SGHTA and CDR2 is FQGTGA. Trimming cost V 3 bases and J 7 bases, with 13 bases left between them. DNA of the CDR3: TGTGCCAGCAGCTTTCCAGGGTATGGGAATGAGCAGTTCTTC. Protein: CASSFPGYGNEQFF.

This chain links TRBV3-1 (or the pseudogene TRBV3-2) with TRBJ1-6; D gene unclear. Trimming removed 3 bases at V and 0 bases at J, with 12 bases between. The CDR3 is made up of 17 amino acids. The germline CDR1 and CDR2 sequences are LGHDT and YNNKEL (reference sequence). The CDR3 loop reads CASSQFLQSSYNSPLHF. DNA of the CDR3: TGTGCCAGCAGCCAGTTTCTCCAGAGCTCCTATAATTCACCCCTCCACTTT.

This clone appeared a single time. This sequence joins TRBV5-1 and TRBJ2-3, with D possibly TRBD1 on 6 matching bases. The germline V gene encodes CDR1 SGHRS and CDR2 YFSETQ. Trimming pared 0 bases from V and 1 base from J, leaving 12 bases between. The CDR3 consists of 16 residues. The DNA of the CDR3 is TGCGCCAGCAGCTTGGGAACAGGGTTTGGCACAGATACGCAGTATTTT. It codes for CASSLGTGFGTDTQYF.

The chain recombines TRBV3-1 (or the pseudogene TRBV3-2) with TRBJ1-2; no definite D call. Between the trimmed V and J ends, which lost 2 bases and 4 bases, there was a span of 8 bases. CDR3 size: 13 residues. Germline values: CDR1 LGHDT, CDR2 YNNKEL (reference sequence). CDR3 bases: TGTGCCAGCAGCCAAAACACTTTCTATGGCTACACCTTC. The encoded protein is CASSQNTFYGYTF.

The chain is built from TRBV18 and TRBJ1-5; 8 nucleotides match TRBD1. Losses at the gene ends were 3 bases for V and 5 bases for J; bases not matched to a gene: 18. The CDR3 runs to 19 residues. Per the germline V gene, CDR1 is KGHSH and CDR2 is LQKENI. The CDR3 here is CASSPPQGQGERLDQPQHF. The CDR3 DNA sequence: TGTGCCAGCTCACCTCCACAAGGACAGGGCGAAAGGCTCGATCAGCCCCAGCATTTT.

CDR3 nucleotides: TGTGCCAGCAGCTTGGAGTTAGGGGTCGGAACTGAAGCTTTCTTT. Protein: CASSLELGVGTEAFF. The chain uses TRBV5-8 and TRBJ1-1; perhaps TRBD1 as D (5 bases). Trimming removed 0 bases from V and 5 bases from J, with 14 bases in between. Germline V CDR1 and CDR2: SGHTS, YDEGEE. The CDR3 sequence is 15 residues long.

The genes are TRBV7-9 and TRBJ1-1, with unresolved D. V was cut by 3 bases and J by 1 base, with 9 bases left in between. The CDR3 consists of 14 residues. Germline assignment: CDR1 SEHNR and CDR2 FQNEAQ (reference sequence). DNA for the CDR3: TGTGCCAGCAGCTTTTCATTCCAGAACACTGAAGCTTTCTTT. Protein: CASSFSFQNTEAFF. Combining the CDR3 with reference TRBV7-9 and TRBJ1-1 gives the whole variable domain DTGVSQNPRHKITKRGQNVTFRCDPISEHNRLYWYRQTLGQGPEFLTYFQNEAQLEKSRLLSDRFSAERPKGSFSTLEIQRTEQGDSAMYLCASSFSFQNTEAFFGQGTRLTVV.

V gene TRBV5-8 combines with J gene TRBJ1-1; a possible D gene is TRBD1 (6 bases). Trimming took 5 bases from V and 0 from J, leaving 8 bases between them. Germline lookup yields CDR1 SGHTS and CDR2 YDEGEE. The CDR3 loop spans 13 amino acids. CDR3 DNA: TGTGCCAGCAGGAGGGGGGTGAACACTGAAGCTTTCTTT. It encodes CASRRGVNTEAFF. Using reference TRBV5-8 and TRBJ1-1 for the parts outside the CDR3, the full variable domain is EAGVTQSPTHLIKTRGQQATLRCSPISGHTSVYWYQQALGLGLQFLLWYDEGEERNRGNFPPRFSGRQFPNYSSELNVNALELEDSALYLCASRRGVNTEAFFGQGTRLTVV.

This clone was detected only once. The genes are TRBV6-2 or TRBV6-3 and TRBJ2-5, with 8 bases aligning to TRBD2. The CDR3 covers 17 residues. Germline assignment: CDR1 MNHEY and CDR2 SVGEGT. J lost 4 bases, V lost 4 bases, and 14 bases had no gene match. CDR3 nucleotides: TGTGCCAGCAGTTCCCGCCCGGGTAGCGGGGTACGAGAGACCCAGTACTTC. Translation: CASSSRPGSGVRETQYF.

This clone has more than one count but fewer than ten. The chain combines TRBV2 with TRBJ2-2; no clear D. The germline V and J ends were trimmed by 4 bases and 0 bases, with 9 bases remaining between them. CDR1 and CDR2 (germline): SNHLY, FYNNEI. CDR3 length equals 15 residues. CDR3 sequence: CASSGVAANTGELFF. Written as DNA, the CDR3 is TGTGCCAGCAGTGGAGTAGCAGCGAACACCGGGGAGCTGTTTTTT.